The sequence of this T cell receptor (beta chain) was determined in a study of blood T cell repertoires in COVID-19. As for the study in general: COVID-19 samples collected from the United States, Italy and Spain covered acute and convalescent phases. PBMCs, B-cell-depleted T cells, or T cells provided the cDNA or gDNA that made up the material.

Authors' methods: From reference gene primer amplification, estimates of nucleated cell counts were derived. The assay was immunoSEQ multiplex PCR, and TCRdb's table has in-frame clones only and misses some. V, J and clone size are taken as reported in that table, and D and trimming were inferred from the DNA itself. The sample shows about 170,000 clones, approximately 86% of them seen only once. The sequence derives from a woman older than 75 in a cohort sampled during active or convalescent COVID-19. The specimen was peripheral blood.

Here the CDR3 reads CASSQAGGLTNYGYTF. The CDR3 bases are TGTGCCAGCAGCCAAGCAGGTGGACTAACTAACTATGGCTACACCTTC. The chain has TRBV3-1 (or the pseudogene TRBV3-2) and TRBJ1-2; D uncertain. Between the trimmed V and J ends, which lost 1 base and 0 bases, there was a span of 12 bases. Germline CDR1 LGHDT, CDR2 YNNKEL (reference sequence). The CDR3 has 16 amino acids.